The T cell receptor (beta chain) described here comes from a study of CD8 T cells in Susac syndrome. RNA in amounts of about 0.5 to 1 ug was reverse transcribed with random hexamers. A multiplex approach, immunoSEQ multiplex PCR, amplified TCR beta CDR3 across 54 Vbeta and 13 Jbeta. TCRdb called the immunoSEQ multiplex PCR reads again in MiXCR, with one record for every CDR3 protein. The profile covers 120,000 or so distinct CDR3 sequences, with about 96% appearing a single time and approximately 0.12% taken by the ten largest. The sequenced target, TCR beta, came from blood CD8+ and CD4+ T cells. The study used healthy donors as controls matched for age and sex. Isolation of CD8+ and CD4+ T cells was performed negatively, whereas enrichment of TEMRA cells was done by FACS. CDR1 LNHDA and CDR2 SQIVND come from the germline V gene (reference sequence). This CDR3 region has 14 residues. The V and J ends lost 6 bases and 4 bases respectively, with 16 bases between them.

The V call is TRBV19, the J call TRBJ2-7, with D perhaps matching TRBD2 (5 bases). This TCR was recovered from a human donor in good health. What was sequenced was CD4+ T cells from PBMCs. Here the CDR3 reads CASSTSRGFYEQYF. DNA of the CDR3: TGTGCCAGTAGCACCTCGAGAGGGTTTTACGAGCAGTACTTC.